This is a list of T cell receptor beta chains from one sample in a study of cytomegalovirus exposure and HLA in healthy donors. The method was immunoSEQ multiplex PCR; TCRdb's version includes in-frame clones alone and lacks a portion of them. Counted here are about 95,000 clones, about 74% occurring once; the ten biggest clones make up less than 15%. The material sequenced was PBMCs. These receptors all stem from a woman aged 45-65 years in good health and CMV-seropositive. Both conserved end residues are part of each CDR3. Each record gives: V gene, D gene, clone size, J gene, CDR3 DNA, CDR3 protein. The D gene is left open where the match is weak. Size tells how often a clone was seen (once, few, many) or the class of an expanded clone, and some rows leave it out.

v_gene: TRBV6-1
d_gene: .
abundance: .
j_gene: TRBJ2-5
CDR3nt: TGTGCCAGCAGTACACAGGGTGGGACCCAGTACTTC
CDR3aa: CASSTQGGTQYF

v_gene: TRBV5-1
d_gene: TRBD1
abundance: .
j_gene: TRBJ2-7
CDR3nt: TGCGCCAGCAGCTCATCGGGACAGGGGGCCTACGAGCAGTACTTC
CDR3aa: CASSSSGQGAYEQYF

v_gene: TRBV4-3
d_gene: .
abundance: many
j_gene: TRBJ2-4
CDR3nt: TGCGCCAGCAGCCACAATACCTTCGGGGACATTCAGTACTTC
CDR3aa: CASSHNTFGDIQYF

v_gene: TRBV19
d_gene: .
abundance: .
j_gene: TRBJ2-3
CDR3nt: TGTGCCAGTAGATCAGACTCCACAGATACGCAGTATTTT
CDR3aa: CASRSDSTDTQYF

v_gene: TRBV7-3
d_gene: TRBD1
abundance: .
j_gene: TRBJ2-3
CDR3nt: TGTGCCAGCAGTTTCGACAGGGGCACAGATACGCAGTATTTT
CDR3aa: CASSFDRGTDTQYF

v_gene: TRBV27
d_gene: TRBD2
abundance: once
j_gene: TRBJ2-2
CDR3nt: TGTGCCAGCAAGGCTAGCGGGAGTTGGGAGCTGTTTTTT
CDR3aa: CASKASGSWELFF

v_gene: TRBV18
d_gene: .
abundance: .
j_gene: TRBJ2-1
CDR3nt: TGTGCCAGCTCACCGGGGAGGAATGAGCAGTTCTTC
CDR3aa: CASSPGRNEQFF

v_gene: TRBV27
d_gene: TRBD1
abundance: .
j_gene: TRBJ1-1
CDR3nt: TGTGCCAGCAGTGCCTCAGGGGGAGGTACTGAAGCTTTCTTT
CDR3aa: CASSASGGGTEAFF

v_gene: TRBV25-1
d_gene: .
abundance: few
j_gene: TRBJ2-3
CDR3nt: TGTGCCAGCAGTTCCCCCACGAGGGGCACAGATACGCAGTATTTT
CDR3aa: CASSSPTRGTDTQYF

v_gene: TRBV20-1
d_gene: .
abundance: .
j_gene: TRBJ2-7
CDR3nt: TGCAGTGCTGAGGACTACGAGCAGTACTTC
CDR3aa: CSAEDYEQYF

v_gene: TRBV2
d_gene: TRBD1
abundance: .
j_gene: TRBJ2-7
CDR3nt: TGTGCCAGCAGTGAAAACAGGGGTCCCCTTTACGAGCAGTACTTC
CDR3aa: CASSENRGPLYEQYF

v_gene: TRBV19
d_gene: .
abundance: few
j_gene: TRBJ2-4
CDR3nt: TGTGCCAGTAACGAAACTAGCCATATACTAAACATTCAGTACTTC
CDR3aa: CASNETSHILNIQYF

v_gene: TRBV9
d_gene: .
abundance: few
j_gene: TRBJ2-1
CDR3nt: TGTGCCAGCAGCCTTACAGACAACCCCAATGGGGAGCAGTTCTTC
CDR3aa: CASSLTDNPNGEQFF

v_gene: TRBV7-8
d_gene: TRBD2
abundance: .
j_gene: TRBJ2-1
CDR3nt: TGTGCCAGCAGCTTAGACCGCCTAGCGGGAGGCCCCCGGGGGCAGTTCTTC
CDR3aa: CASSLDRLAGGPRGQFF

v_gene: TRBV7-3
d_gene: .
abundance: .
j_gene: TRBJ2-1
CDR3nt: TGTGCCAGCAGCTTACCAGGGGCGCAGAGGGATGAGCAGTTCTTC
CDR3aa: CASSLPGAQRDEQFF

v_gene: TRBV9
d_gene: TRBD2
abundance: .
j_gene: TRBJ2-2
CDR3nt: TGTGCCAGCAGTTTGGGACTAGCGGGGCGAATCACCGGGGAGCTGTTTTTT
CDR3aa: CASSLGLAGRITGELFF

v_gene: TRBV27
d_gene: .
abundance: .
j_gene: TRBJ1-2
CDR3nt: TGTGCCAGCAGTTCCGTCAGTAACTATGGCTACACCTTC
CDR3aa: CASSSVSNYGYTF

v_gene: TRBV15
d_gene: .
abundance: .
j_gene: TRBJ2-5
CDR3nt: TGTGCCACCAGCGAGGGTGTAGCGGATGAGACCCAGTACTTC
CDR3aa: CATSEGVADETQYF

v_gene: TRBV28
d_gene: .
abundance: once
j_gene: TRBJ2-4
CDR3nt: TGTGCCAGCAGTACCCCGGGCGGGACAGCATTGAACATTCAGTACTTC
CDR3aa: CASSTPGGTALNIQYF

v_gene: TRBV9
d_gene: .
abundance: few
j_gene: TRBJ2-3
CDR3nt: TGTGCCAGCAGCGTAGCTAGCGTTGCAGATACGCAGTATTTT
CDR3aa: CASSVASVADTQYF

v_gene: TRBV5-6
d_gene: TRBD1
abundance: .
j_gene: TRBJ1-2
CDR3nt: TGTGCCAGCAGCTTCGGGACAGCCTCCCACTACTACACCTTC
CDR3aa: CASSFGTASHYYTF

v_gene: TRBV5-6
d_gene: TRBD2
abundance: .
j_gene: TRBJ2-5
CDR3nt: TGCGCCAGCAGCTTGTTTTTCGGGGGAGGGGAGCAAGAGGCCCAGTACTTC
CDR3aa: CASSLFFGGGEQEAQYF

v_gene: TRBV28
d_gene: TRBD2
abundance: .
j_gene: TRBJ2-2
CDR3nt: TGTGCCAGCAGTTTATCTAGCGGGTTTTCGTCGGACACCGGGGAGCTGTTTTTT
CDR3aa: CASSLSSGFSSDTGELFF

v_gene: TRBV28
d_gene: TRBD1
abundance: .
j_gene: TRBJ2-7
CDR3nt: TGTGCCAGCAGTTTATGGGAGACAGGGGGCTCCGAGCAGTACTTC
CDR3aa: CASSLWETGGSEQYF

v_gene: TRBV5-7
d_gene: TRBD1
abundance: .
j_gene: TRBJ1-2
CDR3nt: TGTGCCAGCAGCTTTTTCGAGGGACAGGTGGAAGGCTACACCTTC
CDR3aa: CASSFFEGQVEGYTF

v_gene: TRBV7-6
d_gene: .
abundance: few
j_gene: TRBJ1-1
CDR3nt: TGTGCCAGCAGCTTGGGGGGGAGCACTGAAGCTTTCTTT
CDR3aa: CASSLGGSTEAFF

v_gene: TRBV5-1
d_gene: .
abundance: .
j_gene: TRBJ1-2
CDR3nt: TGCGCCAGCAGCTTGCACAGGGCCTCTGACTATGGCTACACCTTC
CDR3aa: CASSLHRASDYGYTF

v_gene: TRBV6-5
d_gene: TRBD1
abundance: .
j_gene: TRBJ1-2
CDR3nt: TGTGCCAGCAGAGAGACAGGGCACTATGGCTACACCTTC
CDR3aa: CASRETGHYGYTF

v_gene: TRBV4-3
d_gene: .
abundance: once
j_gene: TRBJ2-7
CDR3nt: TGCGCCAGCAGCCTCTCAGTCAGAAGCTACGAGCAGTACTTC
CDR3aa: CASSLSVRSYEQYF

v_gene: TRBV7-2
d_gene: .
abundance: .
j_gene: TRBJ2-2
CDR3nt: TGTGCCAGCAGCTTAGGTACGAACACCGGGGAGCTGTTTTTT
CDR3aa: CASSLGTNTGELFF

v_gene: TRBV6-5
d_gene: TRBD1
abundance: .
j_gene: TRBJ2-1
CDR3nt: TGTGCCAGCAGGTCCGGGACAGGGATAGCAAATGAGCAGTTCTTC
CDR3aa: CASRSGTGIANEQFF

v_gene: TRBV6-5
d_gene: .
abundance: .
j_gene: TRBJ2-2
CDR3nt: TGTGCCAGCAGACCCGGGACAAGAACCGGGGAGCTGTTTTTT
CDR3aa: CASRPGTRTGELFF

v_gene: TRBV11-3
d_gene: .
abundance: .
j_gene: TRBJ2-1
CDR3nt: TGTGCCAGCAGCTTATTTGGCGCGGGGCTCTCCTACAATGAGCAGTTCTTC
CDR3aa: CASSLFGAGLSYNEQFF

v_gene: TRBV5-8
d_gene: TRBD1
abundance: few
j_gene: TRBJ1-5
CDR3nt: TGTGCCAGCAGCCCGACAGGGGGCAAGGAGCCCCAGCATTTT
CDR3aa: CASSPTGGKEPQHF

v_gene: TRBV19
d_gene: TRBD2
abundance: .
j_gene: TRBJ2-1
CDR3nt: TGTGCCAGTAGTACGGGGGGACTAATTTCCAATGAGCAGTTCTTC
CDR3aa: CASSTGGLISNEQFF

v_gene: TRBV30
d_gene: .
abundance: few
j_gene: TRBJ2-5
CDR3nt: TGTGCCTGGAGTAGGGGAGGTAGTAGGGAGACCCAGTACTTC
CDR3aa: CAWSRGGSRETQYF

v_gene: TRBV5-1
d_gene: TRBD1
abundance: .
j_gene: TRBJ1-1
CDR3nt: TGCGCCAGCAGCTCCGCGGGACAGGGTCGGGTGAAGGCTGAAGCTTTCTTT
CDR3aa: CASSSAGQGRVKAEAFF

v_gene: TRBV30
d_gene: .
abundance: .
j_gene: TRBJ2-6
CDR3nt: TGTGCCTGGGAGGGTCTGGGGGGGGCCAACGTCCTGACTTTC
CDR3aa: CAWEGLGGANVLTF

v_gene: TRBV28
d_gene: TRBD1
abundance: .
j_gene: TRBJ1-2
CDR3nt: TGTGCCAGCAGATATTCCGGGACAGTTAGTGGCTACACCTTC
CDR3aa: CASRYSGTVSGYTF

v_gene: TRBV2
d_gene: TRBD1
abundance: few
j_gene: TRBJ1-2
CDR3nt: TGTGCCAGCAGTGAAGGGACAGGGGACAGAGATCGTCCAGGCTACACCTTC
CDR3aa: CASSEGTGDRDRPGYTF

v_gene: TRBV27
d_gene: .
abundance: .
j_gene: TRBJ1-2
CDR3nt: TGTGCCAGCAGTAAGGGGAACGGCTACACCTTC
CDR3aa: CASSKGNGYTF

v_gene: TRBV6-5
d_gene: .
abundance: .
j_gene: TRBJ1-2
CDR3nt: TGTGCCAGCAGTTACTCGGCAGGGGTGGGCTACACCTTC
CDR3aa: CASSYSAGVGYTF

v_gene: TRBV15
d_gene: TRBD2
abundance: .
j_gene: TRBJ2-3
CDR3nt: TGTGCCACCAGCTCCTTAGCGGGAGGAGGCACAGATACGCAGTATTTT
CDR3aa: CATSSLAGGGTDTQYF

v_gene: TRBV28
d_gene: .
abundance: .
j_gene: TRBJ2-2
CDR3nt: TGTGCCAGCACCCGCAGGGAAATCACCGGGGAGCTGTTTTTT
CDR3aa: CASTRREITGELFF

v_gene: TRBV9
d_gene: .
abundance: .
j_gene: TRBJ2-7
CDR3nt: TGTGCCAGCAGCGTAGCGGGAGACTCCGAGCAGTACTTC
CDR3aa: CASSVAGDSEQYF

v_gene: TRBV29-1
d_gene: TRBD2
abundance: .
j_gene: TRBJ2-1
CDR3nt: TGCAGCGTTGGGGGGGGGCTAGCGGGAGGGAGTAGCTCCTACAATGAGCAGTTCTTC
CDR3aa: CSVGGGLAGGSSSYNEQFF

v_gene: TRBV28
d_gene: .
abundance: .
j_gene: TRBJ2-5
CDR3nt: TGTGCCAGCAGTGTGCTCAGGGGTAGGGAGACCCAGTACTTC
CDR3aa: CASSVLRGRETQYF

v_gene: TRBV6-5
d_gene: .
abundance: .
j_gene: TRBJ2-2
CDR3nt: TGTGCCACTAGAGGGGACTTCAGGGACACCGGGGAGCTGTTTTTT
CDR3aa: CATRGDFRDTGELFF

v_gene: TRBV7-3
d_gene: TRBD1
abundance: .
j_gene: TRBJ1-2
CDR3nt: TGTGCCAGCAGCTTAAACAGGGGGCTTATACGGTACACCTTC
CDR3aa: CASSLNRGLIRYTF

v_gene: TRBV5-1
d_gene: .
abundance: few
j_gene: TRBJ2-5
CDR3nt: TGCGCCAGCAGCTTGGTAGGGGACCAAGAGACCCAGTACTTC
CDR3aa: CASSLVGDQETQYF

v_gene: TRBV7-2
d_gene: TRBD2
abundance: once
j_gene: TRBJ2-1
CDR3nt: TGTGCCAGCAGCTTAGATAGCGGGTACAATGAGCAGTTCTTC
CDR3aa: CASSLDSGYNEQFF

v_gene: TRBV14
d_gene: .
abundance: .
j_gene: TRBJ1-4
CDR3nt: TGTGCCAGCAGCCAGACCGTTGCACCGGGGTTGTACGACGAAAAACTGTTTTTT
CDR3aa: CASSQTVAPGLYDEKLFF

v_gene: TRBV27
d_gene: TRBD2
abundance: few
j_gene: TRBJ2-1
CDR3nt: TGTGCCAGCACCCAGGGACTAGCGGGAGCACGAGAGCAGTTCTTC
CDR3aa: CASTQGLAGAREQFF

v_gene: TRBV2
d_gene: .
abundance: .
j_gene: TRBJ1-1
CDR3nt: TGTGCCAGCAGTGAAGCGAAACATGGTTTCTTT
CDR3aa: CASSEAKHGFF

v_gene: TRBV6-5
d_gene: .
abundance: few
j_gene: TRBJ1-2
CDR3nt: TGTGCCAGCAGTCTGCACAGGGTATCTAACTATGGCTACACCTTC
CDR3aa: CASSLHRVSNYGYTF

v_gene: TRBV11-2
d_gene: .
abundance: .
j_gene: TRBJ2-7
CDR3nt: TGTGCCAGCAGCTGGGGTTGGGGCGCAACCTACGAGCAGTACTTC
CDR3aa: CASSWGWGATYEQYF

v_gene: TRBV5-1
d_gene: TRBD2
abundance: .
j_gene: TRBJ2-7
CDR3nt: TGCGCCAGCAGCTTGAAACTAGCGGGAGGGAGCTCCTACGAGCAGTACTTC
CDR3aa: CASSLKLAGGSSYEQYF